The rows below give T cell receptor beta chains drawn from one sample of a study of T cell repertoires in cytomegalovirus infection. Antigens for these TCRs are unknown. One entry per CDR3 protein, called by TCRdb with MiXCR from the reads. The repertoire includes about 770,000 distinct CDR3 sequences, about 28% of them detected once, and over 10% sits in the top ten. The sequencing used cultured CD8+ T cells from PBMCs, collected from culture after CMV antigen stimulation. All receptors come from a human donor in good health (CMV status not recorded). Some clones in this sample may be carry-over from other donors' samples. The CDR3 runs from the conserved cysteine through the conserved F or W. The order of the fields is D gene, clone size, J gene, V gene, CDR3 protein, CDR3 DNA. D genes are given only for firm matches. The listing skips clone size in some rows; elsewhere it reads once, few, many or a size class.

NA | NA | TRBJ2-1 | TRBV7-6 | CASSPPLSYNEQFF | TGTGCCAGCAGCCCCCCCCTCTCCTACAATGAGCAGTTCTTC
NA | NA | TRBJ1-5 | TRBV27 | CASSLSRRGHQPQHF | TGTGCCAGCAGTTTATCGAGGAGGGGCCATCAGCCCCAGCATTTT
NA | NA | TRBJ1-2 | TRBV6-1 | CASSSKAHGYTF | TGTGCCAGCAGTTCAAAAGCCCATGGCTACACCTTC
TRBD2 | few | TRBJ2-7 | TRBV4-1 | CASSQESGGGYEQYF | TGCGCCAGCAGCCAAGAGTCTGGGGGGGGTTACGAGCAGTACTTC
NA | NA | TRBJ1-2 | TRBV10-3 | CAISEPGEARYGYTF | TGTGCCATCAGTGAACCAGGGGAGGCGCGCTATGGCTACACCTTC
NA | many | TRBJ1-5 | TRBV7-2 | CASSLAATVLGNSNQPQHF | TGTGCCAGCAGCTTAGCGGCGACAGTCCTAGGAAATAGCAATCAGCCCCAGCATTTT
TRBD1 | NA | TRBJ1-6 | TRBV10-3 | CAISESTGRSPLHF | TGTGCCATCAGTGAGTCGACAGGGAGGTCACCCCTCCACTTT
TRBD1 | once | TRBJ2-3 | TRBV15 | CATRGGLDTQYF | TGTGCCACCAGAGGGGGCCTAGATACGCAGTATTTT
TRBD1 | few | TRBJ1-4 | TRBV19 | CASSPTGYKLFF | TGTGCCAGTAGTCCGACAGGGTACAAACTGTTTTTT
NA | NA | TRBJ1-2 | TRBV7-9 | CASSTPGQGLGYTF | TGTGCCAGCAGCACCCCGGGCCAGGGCCTTGGCTACACCTTC
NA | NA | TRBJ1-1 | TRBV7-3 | CASSPGQKMNTEAFF | TGTGCCAGCAGTCCGGGACAAAAGATGAACACTGAAGCTTTCTTT
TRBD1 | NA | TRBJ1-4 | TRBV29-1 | CSAQGGPANEKLFF | TGCAGCGCCCAAGGGGGCCCAGCTAATGAAAAACTGTTTTTT
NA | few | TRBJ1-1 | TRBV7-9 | CASSLVDTSNTEAFF | TGTGCCAGCAGCTTAGTAGACACTTCGAACACTGAAGCTTTCTTT
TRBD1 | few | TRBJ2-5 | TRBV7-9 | CASSRQGAQETQYF | TGTGCCAGCAGCCGACAGGGGGCTCAAGAGACCCAGTACTTC
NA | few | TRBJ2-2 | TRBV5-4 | CASSYYHTGELFF | TGTGCCAGCAGCTATTATCACACCGGGGAGCTGTTTTTT
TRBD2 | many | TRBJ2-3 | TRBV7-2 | CASSTGLAGGLGSTDTQYF | TGTGCCAGCAGCACGGGACTAGCGGGGGGACTGGGGTCCACAGATACGCAGTATTTT
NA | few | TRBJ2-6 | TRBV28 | CASSLNVGVGANVLTF | TGTGCCAGCAGTTTAAACGTGGGAGTTGGGGCCAACGTCCTGACTTTC
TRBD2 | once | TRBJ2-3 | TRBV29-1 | CSVQRGVSTDTQYF | TGCAGCGTACAGCGGGGGGTAAGCACAGATACGCAGTATTTT
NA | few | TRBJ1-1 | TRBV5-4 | CAVLRGNTEAFF | TGTGCCGTATTAAGGGGGAACACTGAAGCTTTCTTT
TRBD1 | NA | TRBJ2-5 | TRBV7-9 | CASSPDRAKKTQYF | TGTGCCAGCAGCCCGGACAGGGCGAAGAAGACCCAGTACTTC
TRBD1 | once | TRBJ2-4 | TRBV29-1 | CSVEDLQGAGPMGEQKLIQYF | TGCAGCGTTGAAGATCTTCAGGGGGCCGGACCGATGGGGGAACAGAAACTCATTCAGTACTTC
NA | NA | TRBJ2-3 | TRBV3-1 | CASSQGGGPPDTQYF | TGTGCCAGCAGCCAAGGGGGGGGGCCCCCAGATACGCAGTATTTT
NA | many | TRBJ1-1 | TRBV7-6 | CASSPSGFDTEAFF | TGTGCCAGCAGCCCGAGCGGGTTTGACACTGAAGCTTTCTTT
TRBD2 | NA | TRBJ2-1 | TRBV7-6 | CASSLIAGGPNNEQFF | TGTGCCAGCAGCCTTATAGCGGGGGGCCCTAACAATGAGCAGTTCTTC
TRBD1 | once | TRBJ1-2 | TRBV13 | CASSLGTGGFDYGYTF | TGTGCCAGCAGTCTCGGGACAGGGGGCTTCGACTATGGCTACACCTTC
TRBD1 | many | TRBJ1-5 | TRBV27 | CASSLTAGGHQPQHF | TGTGCCAGCAGTTTAACGGCAGGGGGCCATCAGCCCCAGCATTTT
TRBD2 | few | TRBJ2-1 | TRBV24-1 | CATSDSTSGGPDEQFF | TGTGCCACCAGTGATTCGACTAGCGGGGGGCCCGATGAGCAGTTCTTC
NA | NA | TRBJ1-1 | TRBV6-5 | CASSYSPRNTEAFF | TGTGCCAGCAGTTACTCCCCTAGGAACACTGAAGCTTTCTTT
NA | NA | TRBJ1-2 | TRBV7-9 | CASSLAELLAQRYGYTF | TGTGCCAGCAGCTTAGCAGAGCTTCTCGCTCAACGCTATGGCTACACCTTC
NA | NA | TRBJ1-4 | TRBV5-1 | CASRGRLNEKLFF | TGCGCCAGCCGAGGGCGGCTTAATGAAAAACTGTTTTTT